The clone carrying this TCR beta chain was observed a few times. The antigen remains undetermined. TCRdb independently ran MiXCR on the RT-PCR reads; one entry per CDR3 protein. The repertoire holds more than 150,000 distinct CDR3 sequences, with 9.2% as singletons. Per the germline V gene, CDR1 is SGHRS and CDR2 is YFSETQ. With 1 base removed from V and 0 bases from J, the gap between germline ends came to 9 bases. The CDR3 extends over 15 amino acids. The data were obtained in a study of response to subunit inactivated influenza vaccine. Notes on the study in general: There was a suggestion from the authors that each seasonal influenza vaccination recruits few new T cells.

The chain couples TRBV5-1 to TRBJ2-3; D is perhaps TRBD1 (5 bases). The sample consisted of non-naive T cells sorted from PBMCs, taken on the day of vaccination. This sequence originates from a middle-aged man who received an inactivated influenza vaccine. This chain's CDR3 is CASSLKGPSTDTQYF. The CDR3 DNA is TGCGCCAGCAGCTTGAAGGGGCCCAGCACAGATACGCAGTATTTT.